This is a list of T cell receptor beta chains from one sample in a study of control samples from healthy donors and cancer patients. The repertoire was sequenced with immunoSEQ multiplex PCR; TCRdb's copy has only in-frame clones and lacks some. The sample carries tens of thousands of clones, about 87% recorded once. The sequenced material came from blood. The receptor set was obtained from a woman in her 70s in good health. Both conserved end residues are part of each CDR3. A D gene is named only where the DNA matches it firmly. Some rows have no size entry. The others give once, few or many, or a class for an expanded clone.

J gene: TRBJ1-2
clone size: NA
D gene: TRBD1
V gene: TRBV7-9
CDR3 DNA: TGTGCCAGCAGCCCCGAGGGGGGGACAGGCTATGGCTACACCTTC
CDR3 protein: CASSPEGGTGYGYTF

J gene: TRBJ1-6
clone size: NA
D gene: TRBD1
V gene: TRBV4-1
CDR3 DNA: TGCGCCAGCAGCCAGGACAGGGCTAATTCACCCCTCCACTTT
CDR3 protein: CASSQDRANSPLHF

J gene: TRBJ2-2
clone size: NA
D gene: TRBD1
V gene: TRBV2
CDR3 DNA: TGTGCCAGCAAAGATCAGGGGGCGAACACCGGGGAGCTGTTTTTT
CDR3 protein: CASKDQGANTGELFF

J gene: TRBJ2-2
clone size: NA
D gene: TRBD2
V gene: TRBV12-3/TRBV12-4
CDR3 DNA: TGTGCCAGCAGTTTGGGAGGGACCGGGGAGCTGTTTTTT
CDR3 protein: CASSLGGTGELFF

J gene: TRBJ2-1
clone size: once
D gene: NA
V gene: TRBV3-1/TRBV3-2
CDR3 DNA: TGTGCCAGCAGCCAAGATTTGGCCCGAGGGGAGCAGTTCTTC
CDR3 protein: CASSQDLARGEQFF

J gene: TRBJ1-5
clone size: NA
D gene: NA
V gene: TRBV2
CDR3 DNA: TGTGCCAGCAGTGAGGGCAGGACCAATCAGCCCCAGCATTTT
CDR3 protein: CASSEGRTNQPQHF

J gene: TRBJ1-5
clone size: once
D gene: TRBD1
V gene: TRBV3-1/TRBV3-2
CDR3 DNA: TGTGCCAGCAGCCCGGGACAGGGGGTTAATCAGCCCCAGCATTTT
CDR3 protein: CASSPGQGVNQPQHF

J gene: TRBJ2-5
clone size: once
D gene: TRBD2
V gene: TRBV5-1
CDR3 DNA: TGCGCCAGCAGCCGGGAGGGGGGACGAGAGACCCAGTACTTC
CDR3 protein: CASSREGGRETQYF

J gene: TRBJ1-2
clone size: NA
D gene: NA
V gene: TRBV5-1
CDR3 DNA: TGCGCCAGCAGCTTGGCCGCGGGGGGGCAGGATGGCTACACCTTC
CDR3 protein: CASSLAAGGQDGYTF

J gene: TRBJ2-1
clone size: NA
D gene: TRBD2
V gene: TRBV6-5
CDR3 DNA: TGTGCCAGCAGAGTGTGGACTAGCGGTGAGCAGTTCTTC
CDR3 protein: CASRVWTSGEQFF

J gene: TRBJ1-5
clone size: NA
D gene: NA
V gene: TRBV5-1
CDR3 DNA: TGCGCCAGCAGCGCGTCCCCAGGGAATCAGCCCCAGCATTTT
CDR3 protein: CASSASPGNQPQHF

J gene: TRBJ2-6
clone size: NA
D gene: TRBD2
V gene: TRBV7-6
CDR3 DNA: TGTGCCAGCAGCTCGGGACTAGCGGGCCACTCTGGGGCCAACGTCCTGACTTTC
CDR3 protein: CASSSGLAGHSGANVLTF

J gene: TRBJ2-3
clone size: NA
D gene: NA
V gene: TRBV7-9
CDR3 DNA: TGTGCCAGCAGCAACGACCGGGCGGGAGATACGCAGTATTTT
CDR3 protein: CASSNDRAGDTQYF

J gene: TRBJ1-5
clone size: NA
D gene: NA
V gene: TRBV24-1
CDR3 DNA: TGTGCCACCAGTGACCCTGATCAGCCCCAGCATTTT
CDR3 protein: CATSDPDQPQHF

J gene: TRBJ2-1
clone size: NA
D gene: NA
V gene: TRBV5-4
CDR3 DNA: TGTGCCAGCAGCTTGAATGTGGGTTCCTACAATGAGCAGTTCTTC
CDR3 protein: CASSLNVGSYNEQFF

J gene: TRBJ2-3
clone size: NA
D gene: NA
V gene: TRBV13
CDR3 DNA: TGTGCCAGCAGCTTGGGCGGGGGCCCCACAGATACGCAGTATTTT
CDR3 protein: CASSLGGGPTDTQYF

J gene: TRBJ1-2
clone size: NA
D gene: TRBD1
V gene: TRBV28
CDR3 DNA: TGTGCCAGCAGTTCGGAGTTCAGGGGGCAAAGTGGCTACACCTTC
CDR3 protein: CASSSEFRGQSGYTF

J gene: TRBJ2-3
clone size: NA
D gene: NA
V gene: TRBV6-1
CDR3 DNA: TGTGCCAGCAGTGAAGACGGGGCTCGGACAGATACGCAGTATTTT
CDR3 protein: CASSEDGARTDTQYF

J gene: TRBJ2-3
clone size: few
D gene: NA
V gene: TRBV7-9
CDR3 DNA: TGTGCCAGCAGCTTAAGTGGTAGCGGACGCACAGATACGCAGTATTTT
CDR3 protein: CASSLSGSGRTDTQYF

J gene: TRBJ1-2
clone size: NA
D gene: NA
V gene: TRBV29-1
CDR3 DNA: TGCAGCGTTGAGGTGGAAGACTATGGCTACACCTTC
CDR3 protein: CSVEVEDYGYTF

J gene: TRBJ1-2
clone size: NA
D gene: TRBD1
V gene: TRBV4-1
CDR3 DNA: TGCGCCAGCAGCCAAGATTTTACAGGGGGATTCGGTGGCTACACCTTC
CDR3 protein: CASSQDFTGGFGGYTF

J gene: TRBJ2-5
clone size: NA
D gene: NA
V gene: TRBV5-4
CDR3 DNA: TGTGCCAGCAGACCCATCGGAGAGGAGACCCAGTACTTC
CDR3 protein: CASRPIGEETQYF

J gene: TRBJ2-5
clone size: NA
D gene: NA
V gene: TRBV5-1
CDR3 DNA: TGCGCCAGCCGCCTTGACACGTGGGAGACCCAGTACTTC
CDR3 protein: CASRLDTWETQYF

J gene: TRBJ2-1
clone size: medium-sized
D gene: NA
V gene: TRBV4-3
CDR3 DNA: TGCGCCAGCAGCCAAGAGGAGGGAGTCCGCAATGAGCAGTTCTTC
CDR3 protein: CASSQEEGVRNEQFF

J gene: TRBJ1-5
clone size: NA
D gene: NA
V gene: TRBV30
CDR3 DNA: TGTGCCTGGGGATCCTGGGGTCAGCCCCAGCATTTT
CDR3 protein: CAWGSWGQPQHF

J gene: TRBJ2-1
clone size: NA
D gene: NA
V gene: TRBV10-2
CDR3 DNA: TGCGCCAGCACCCGAGGGAGGTCTCGGAATGAGCAGTTCTTC
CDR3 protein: CASTRGRSRNEQFF

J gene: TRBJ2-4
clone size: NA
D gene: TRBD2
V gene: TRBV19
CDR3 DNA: TGTGCCAGCTCAGCGGGAGGGCCCGGCATTCAGTACTTC
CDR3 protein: CASSAGGPGIQYF

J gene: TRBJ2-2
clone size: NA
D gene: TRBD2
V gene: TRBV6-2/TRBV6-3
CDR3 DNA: TGTGCCAGCAGTCCCTTAGCGGGAGGGCCTTTATCCGGGGAGCTGTTTTTT
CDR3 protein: CASSPLAGGPLSGELFF

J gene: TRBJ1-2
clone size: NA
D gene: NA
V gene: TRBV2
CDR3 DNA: TGTGCCAGCAGTGTACAAGGGGTCGATGGCTACACCTTC
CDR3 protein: CASSVQGVDGYTF

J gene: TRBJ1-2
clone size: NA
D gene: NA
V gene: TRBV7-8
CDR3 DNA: TGTGCCAGCAGCTTATTGGACAGCGGATACACCTTC
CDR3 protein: CASSLLDSGYTF

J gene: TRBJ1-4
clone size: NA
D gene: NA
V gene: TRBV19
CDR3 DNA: TGTGCCAGTAGTATAGATCAGGGAGGGAATGAAAAACTGTTTTTT
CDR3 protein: CASSIDQGGNEKLFF

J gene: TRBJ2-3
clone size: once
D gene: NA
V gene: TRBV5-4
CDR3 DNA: TGTGCCAGCAGCTTGGCGGGGTCCACAGATACGCAGTATTTT
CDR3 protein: CASSLAGSTDTQYF

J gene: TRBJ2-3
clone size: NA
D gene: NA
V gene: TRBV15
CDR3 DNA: TGTGCCACCAGCAGGGCCAGCACAGATACGCAGTATTTT
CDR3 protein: CATSRASTDTQYF

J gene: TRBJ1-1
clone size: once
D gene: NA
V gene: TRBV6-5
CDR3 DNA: TGTGCCAGCAGTTACACGGGGAACACTGAAGCTTTCTTT
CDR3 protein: CASSYTGNTEAFF

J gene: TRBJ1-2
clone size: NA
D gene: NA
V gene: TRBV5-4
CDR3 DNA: TGTGCCAGCAGCTTGGGAGTCGCCCTCAGTGGCTACACCTTT
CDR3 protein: CASSLGVALSGYTF

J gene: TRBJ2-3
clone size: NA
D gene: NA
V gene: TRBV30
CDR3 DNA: TGTGCCTGGAGTGGAGCGCTCTCAGGGGAGCAGTATTTT
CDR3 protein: CAWSGALSGEQYF

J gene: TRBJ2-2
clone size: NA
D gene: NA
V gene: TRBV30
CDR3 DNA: TGTGCCTGGAGACCGTCAAGGGCCGGGGAGCTGTTTTTT
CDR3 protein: CAWRPSRAGELFF

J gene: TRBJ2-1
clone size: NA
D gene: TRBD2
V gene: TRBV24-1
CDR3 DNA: TGTGCCACCAGTGATTCGAGTGACCTTAGCGGGGGCCGACAGTTCTTC
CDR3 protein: CATSDSSDLSGGRQFF

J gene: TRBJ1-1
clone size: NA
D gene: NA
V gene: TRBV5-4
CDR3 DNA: TGTGCCAGCAGCTTTTTTAACAGGGTTAACACTGAAGCTTTCTTT
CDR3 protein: CASSFFNRVNTEAFF

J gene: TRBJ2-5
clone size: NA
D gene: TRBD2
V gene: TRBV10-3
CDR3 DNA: TGTGCCATCAGCCCTAGCGGGGGGGCCCAAGAGACCCAGTACTTC
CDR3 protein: CAISPSGGAQETQYF

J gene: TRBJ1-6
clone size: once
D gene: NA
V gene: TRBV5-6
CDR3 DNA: TGTGCCAGCAGCTTGCGGGCAGGGCCCTTTTCACCCCTCCACTTT
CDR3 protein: CASSLRAGPFSPLHF

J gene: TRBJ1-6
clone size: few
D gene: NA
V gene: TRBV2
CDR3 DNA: TGTGCCAGCAGCGCCGGTCGATCCTATAATTCACCCCTCCACTTT
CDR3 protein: CASSAGRSYNSPLHF

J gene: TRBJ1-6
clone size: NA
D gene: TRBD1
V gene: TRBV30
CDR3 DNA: TGTGCCTGGAGCCTACAGGGGGCGAGTAATTCACCCCTCCACTTT
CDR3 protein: CAWSLQGASNSPLHF

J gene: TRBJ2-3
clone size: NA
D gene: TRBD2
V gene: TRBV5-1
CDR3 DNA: TGCGCCAGCAGCACCTCCGGGACTAGCTACACAGATACGCAGTATTTT
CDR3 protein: CASSTSGTSYTDTQYF

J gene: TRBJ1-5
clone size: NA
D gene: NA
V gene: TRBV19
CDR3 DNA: TGTGCCAGTAGCCGCTTCGCGAAGAGCAATCAGCCCCAGCATTTT
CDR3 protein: CASSRFAKSNQPQHF